This record concerns one T cell receptor beta chain sequence. Its antigen is still unknown. This entry belongs to a study of T-cell reconstitution after alpha-beta-depleted transplantation in children. Whole-study results and caveats: One year after transplant, T-cell counts and diversity came mostly from newly produced T cells. Alpha-beta T cells present about two months after transplant were reported to originate from several hundred expanded graft clones. Elevated TCRbeta diversity at day 60 was traced, in some patients, to surviving recipient T cells and thymic progenitors.

The CDR3 is 14 amino acids. In germline, CDR1 is DFQATT, CDR2 SNEGSKA (reference sequence). V lost 3 bases to trimming and J lost 8 bases, with 17 bases between them. A TCRbeta library incorporating unique molecular identifiers was prepared. Via MiXCR, TCRdb re-called the PCR reads, giving one row per CDR3 protein. The table has about 980,000 distinct CDR3 sequences, about 29% seen once. The rearrangement uses TRBV20-1 and TRBJ2-1; the D gene could be TRBD1 or TRBD2 (5 bases each). Sequencing used PBMCs, mostly from graft donor cells, obtained 360 days after TCRalphabeta/CD19-depleted stem cell transplant. The receptor was isolated from a boy under two years old who had a stem cell transplant for SCID, so the T cells may come from the graft donor. CDR3 coding DNA: TGCAGTGCTAGTCCGGGACGTAGGCCCTATGAGCAGTTCTTC. This codes for CSASPGRRPYEQFF.